This is a list of T cell receptor beta chains from one sample in a study of vaccination and CD4 T cells after COVID-19. For these TCRs, the target antigens are not known. TCRdb re-called the PCR reads with MiXCR, one entry per CDR3 protein. Among thousands of distinct CDR3 sequences listed, approximately 40% were seen once. Sequencing used CD4+ T cells from blood, cultured in vitro. These receptors were taken from a human donor in good health. Both conserved end residues are part of each CDR3.

J | V | CDR3
TRBJ2-5 | TRBV7-7 | CASSLGGEGETQYF
TRBJ2-5 | TRBV6-2/TRBV6-3 | CASSYSTGDQETQYF
TRBJ2-7 | TRBV28 | CASSRRDNSYEQYF
TRBJ1-2 | TRBV19 | CASKDKGRWYGYTF
TRBJ1-1 | TRBV30 | CAWSVARNTEAFF
TRBJ2-3 | TRBV28 | CASSQDRGTDTQYF
TRBJ2-2 | TRBV27 | CASSPRYSLITGELFF
TRBJ1-2 | TRBV7-9 | CASSLASNYGYTF
TRBJ1-1 | TRBV24-1 | CATSGPGMSEAFF
TRBJ2-7 | TRBV20-1 | CSGGTSWGDEQYF
TRBJ2-6 | TRBV7-9 | CASSFVGSGANVLTF
TRBJ2-1 | TRBV7-2 | CASRPGTSGYNEQFF
TRBJ2-5 | TRBV5-4 | CASSPEGLGETQYF
TRBJ2-7 | TRBV6-5 | CASSYGGRAYEQYF
TRBJ2-1 | TRBV20-1 | CSAPNPSPSGSRNEQFF
TRBJ2-3 | TRBV28 | CASSPPPADTQYF
TRBJ2-7 | TRBV7-2 | CASSLAGRGEQYF
TRBJ1-1 | TRBV5-4 | CASSTGQGKLHTEAFF
TRBJ2-7 | TRBV24-1 | CATSDRGFYEQYF
TRBJ2-1 | TRBV19 | CASSIEDRAYNEQFF
TRBJ1-2 | TRBV10-3 | CAISESSTGGSHGYTF
TRBJ1-1 | TRBV27 | CASSYQGNTEAFF
TRBJ1-5 | TRBV20-1 | CSAIPGWSNQPQHF
TRBJ1-3 | TRBV15 | CATSRDPGNTIYF